Shown below are 21 T cell receptor beta chains from a single sample sequenced in a study of spatial heterogeneity in lung cancer. Documented time point: blood at routine non-recurrence follow-up after resection. From tumor, nontumor lung or frozen PBMC, whole RNA was taken unsorted for sequencing. One entry per CDR3 protein results from TCRdb running MiXCR on the 5' RACE reads. This sample has around 110,000 distinct CDR3 sequences, with roughly an eighth found just once. The sample here was PBMCs, taken at follow-up. Receptor source: a male donor with early-stage non-small cell lung cancer.

At least ten counts were recorded for this clonotype. The CDR3 DNA reads TGCAGCGTTGAAGGCCCCGGGACAGGGGGCGTGAAGACCCAGTACTTC. This codes for CSVEGPGTGGVKTQYF. This rearrangement joins TRBV29-1 to TRBJ2-5; 12 bases are a match to TRBD1. V was clipped by 1 base and J by 6 bases; unmatched bases: 9. Germline lookup yields CDR1 SQVTM and CDR2 ANQGSEA. This CDR3 comprises 16 residues.

This clonotype showed up just a few times. This sequence joins TRBV5-1 and TRBJ1-5; unclear D gene. This CDR3 has 13 residues. V was cut by 2 bases and J by 3 bases, with 6 bases left in between. CDR1 is SGHRS and CDR2 is YFSETQ in the germline V gene. CDR3: CASSFDNNQPQHF. CDR3 sequence (DNA): TGCGCCAGCAGCTTTGATAACAATCAGCCCCAGCATTTT. Based on the CDR3 plus reference TRBV5-1 and TRBJ1-5, the full variable domain is KAGVTQTPRYLIKTRGQQVTLSCSPISGHRSVSWYQQTPGQGLQFLFEYFSETQRNKGNFPGRFSGRQFSNSRSEMNVSTLELGDSALYLCASSFDNNQPQHFGDGTRLSIL.

This chain links TRBV2 with TRBJ2-3, with D hard to call. The CDR3 runs 12 residues. V lost 8 bases to trimming and J lost 0 bases, with 6 bases between them. The germline V gene encodes CDR1 SNHLY and CDR2 FYNNEI. The CDR3 region is CASFGSTDTQYF. CDR3 nucleotides: TGTGCCAGCTTCGGTAGCACAGATACGCAGTATTTT.

The chain is built from TRBV6-6 and TRBJ1-2; possible D gene TRBD1, 5 bases. V lost 6 bases to trimming and J lost 8 bases, with 16 bases between them. The CDR3 totals 13 residues. Germline V gene sequence: CDR1 MNHNY, CDR2 SVGAGI (reference sequence). CDR3 sequence reads: CASRIDGGGGYTF. The CDR3 nucleotides read TGTGCCAGCAGAATCGACGGCGGGGGAGGCTACACCTTC.

The CDR3 DNA sequence: TGCAGTGCTTCATGGACAGGGGGCGGCGAAAAACTGTTTTTT. It is translated as CSASWTGGGEKLFF. The J gene is TRBJ1-4, the V gene TRBV20-1, with 11 bases matching TRBD1. CDR1 is DFQATT and CDR2 is SNEGSKA in the germline V gene (reference sequence). V was pared by 5 bases and J by 8 bases, with 7 bases of the junction left unmatched. This CDR3 has 14 amino acids.

This chain links TRBV20-1 with TRBJ2-7, with D perhaps assigned TRBD1 or TRBD2 (6 bases each). Germline V CDR1 and CDR2: DFQATT, SNEGSKA (reference sequence). The CDR3 is made up of 14 amino acids. Trimming removed 3 bases at V and 0 bases at J, with 12 bases between. The chain's CDR3 is CSARGGPRSYEQYF. DNA of the CDR3: TGCAGTGCTAGGGGGGGCCCGCGCTCCTACGAGCAGTACTTC.

The chain is built from TRBV24-1 and TRBJ2-4, with a tentative D call TRBD1 (6 bases). The germline V gene encodes CDR1 KGHDR and CDR2 SFDVKD. CDR3 length: 12 residues. V lost 4 bases, J lost 10 bases, and 10 bases lay in between. The CDR3 DNA sequence: TGTGCCACCAGTGAACAGGGACAAATTCAGTACTTC. Protein: CATSEQGQIQYF.

This clonotype appeared many times. The chain uses TRBV5-1 and TRBJ2-5, with 8 bases lining up with TRBD1. Germline values: CDR1 SGHRS, CDR2 YFSETQ. CDR3 length: 14 amino acids. After removal of 4 bases from V and 2 bases from J, the junction contained 4 bases not matched to a gene. The CDR3 DNA is TGCGCCAGCAGCGGACAGGGACTGCAAGAGACCCAGTACTTC. It is translated as CASSGQGLQETQYF. The complete variable domain, with remaining parts taken from reference TRBV5-1 and TRBJ2-5, reads KAGVTQTPRYLIKTRGQQVTLSCSPISGHRSVSWYQQTPGQGLQFLFEYFSETQRNKGNFPGRFSGRQFSNSRSEMNVSTLELGDSALYLCASSGQGLQETQYFGPGTRLLVL.

The V call is TRBV7-2, the J call TRBJ2-2; 8 bases agree with TRBD1. The CDR3 consists of 15 residues. Germline values: CDR1 SGHTA, CDR2 FQGNSA. The junction had 6 bases not matched to a gene; V was cut back by 4 bases and J by 5 bases. CDR3 protein: CASSWTGLRTGELFF. CDR3 nucleotide sequence: TGTGCCAGCAGCTGGACAGGGTTAAGGACCGGGGAGCTGTTTTTT.

This clonotype was detected only a few times. The V and J genes are TRBV4-2 and TRBJ2-5, with a tentative D call TRBD2 (7 bases). This CDR3 is 16 amino acids long. Germline assignment: CDR1 LGHNA and CDR2 YNFKEQ. The V and J ends lost 3 bases and 3 bases respectively, with 17 bases between them. The CDR3 here is CASSHFTGLAEETQYF. Written as DNA, the CDR3 is TGTGCCAGCAGCCATTTCACAGGGCTAGCGGAAGAGACCCAGTACTTC.

This rearrangement joins TRBV6-6 to TRBJ2-7; 14 nucleotides agree with TRBD2. Trimming cost V 6 bases and J 1 base; bases outside gene matches: 11. Per the germline V gene, CDR1 is MNHNY and CDR2 is SVGAGI (reference sequence). The CDR3 covers 18 residues. The CDR3 sequence: CASSQGLAGGKLSYEQYF. The CDR3 DNA follows: TGTGCCAGCAGCCAAGGACTAGCGGGGGGTAAATTATCCTACGAGCAGTACTTC.

Many counts were recorded for this clonotype. The chain has TRBV5-1 and TRBJ2-5; no reliable D call. The germline gives CDR1 SGHRS, CDR2 YFSETQ. The germline V and J ends were trimmed by 4 bases and 5 bases, with 18 bases remaining between them. The CDR3 has 15 amino acids. The CDR3: CASSHDVRRGETQYF. DNA for the CDR3: TGCGCCAGCAGCCATGACGTTCGGAGAGGCGAGACCCAGTACTTC.

As concerns this clonotype: Possible read error: a much larger clone is one base away. V and J are TRBV6-5 and TRBJ2-2, with D unresolved. Germline CDR1 reads MNHEY; CDR2 reads SVGAGI. This CDR3 contains 12 residues. Deletions cut 2 bases from V and 2 bases from J, with 0 bases between. The CDR3 loop reads CASSYNTGELFF. The CDR3 DNA reads TGTGCCAGCAGTTACAACACCGGGGAGCTGTTTTTT.

This chain joins TRBV6-5 and TRBJ1-5, with D perhaps matching TRBD1 (5 bases). The CDR3 totals 14 residues. CDR1 MNHEY and CDR2 SVGAGI come from the germline V gene. V lost 5 bases and J 2 bases, leaving 10 bases between the germline ends. DNA for the CDR3: TGTGCCAGCAGTCCGAGGGGCGGCAATCAGCCCCAGCATTTT. Protein product: CASSPRGGNQPQHF.

This clonotype was detected only a few times. The chain joins TRBV2 to TRBJ2-2, with no clear D. Germline CDR1 SNHLY, CDR2 FYNNEI. The V end was cut by 5 bases, the J end by 4 bases, with 11 bases between. The CDR3 is made up of 14 amino acids. CDR3 sequence reads: CASSQSGVTGELFF. CDR3 nucleotides: TGTGCCAGCAGTCAGTCGGGTGTCACCGGGGAGCTGTTTTTT.

In this sample, this clonotype turned up many times. This sequence joins TRBV28 and TRBJ2-2; no clear D gene. Trimming removed 5 bases at V and 3 bases at J, with 13 bases between. Germline V gene lookup returns CDR1 MDHEN and CDR2 SYDVKM. The CDR3 contains 15 residues. This CDR3 is CASSPPEWDTGELFF. The CDR3 bases are TGTGCCAGCAGTCCCCCGGAATGGGACACCGGGGAGCTGTTTTTT.

The chain uses TRBV10-3 and TRBJ1-4; D gene uncertain. The CDR3 is made up of 13 amino acids. V gave up 7 bases and J gave up 8 bases, with 14 bases separating them. The germline CDR1 and CDR2 sequences are ENHRY and SYGVKD. This chain's CDR3 is CAITDRPREKLFF. The CDR3 DNA is TGTGCCATCACCGATCGCCCGAGGGAAAAACTGTTTTTT.

In this sample, this clonotype turned up a few times. The gene calls are TRBV11-2 and TRBJ1-6; tentative D call: TRBD1 (5 bases). Trimming took 2 bases from V and 8 from J, leaving 13 bases between them. CDR3 length: 15 amino acids. Looked up from germline, CDR1 is SGHAT and CDR2 is FQNNGV. The CDR3 reads CASSLPRRAYSPLHF. The CDR3 DNA is TGTGCCAGCAGCTTACCCCGCAGGGCCTATTCACCCCTCCACTTT.

The table lists this clonotype with many counts. V usage is TRBV24-1 and J usage is TRBJ2-3; D not resolved. This CDR3 comprises 11 residues. Per the germline V gene, CDR1 is KGHDR and CDR2 is SFDVKD. V was shortened by 7 bases and J by 0 bases, with 1 base between the two germline ends. The CDR3 loop is CATSSTDTQYF. The CDR3 bases are TGTGCCACCAGCAGCACAGATACGCAGTATTTT.

This clonotype was picked up a small number of times. V is TRBV2 and J is TRBJ2-2; 12 bases are a match to TRBD1. J lost 3 bases, V lost 4 bases, and 3 bases had no gene match. The CDR3 covers 16 residues. Germline CDR1 is SNHLY and CDR2 is FYNNEI. The CDR3 region is CASSAGTGGDTGELFF. In DNA, the CDR3 is TGTGCCAGCAGTGCCGGGACAGGGGGCGACACCGGGGAGCTGTTTTTT.

This clonotype occurred a few times. The J gene is TRBJ2-7, the V gene TRBV5-1; 7 positions agree with TRBD2. CDR1 SGHRS and CDR2 YFSETQ come from the germline V gene. The CDR3 contains 14 residues. V lost 4 bases to trimming and J lost 4 bases; unmatched junction nucleotides: 8. CDR3 nucleotide sequence: TGCGCCAGCAGCGCTACCGGGACTACGTACGAGCAGTACTTC. This translates into CASSATGTTYEQYF.